Listed here are 6 T cell receptor beta chains from one sample, sequenced in a study of TIL therapy for anti-PD-1-resistant metastatic lung cancer. The immunoSEQ assay was v3. TCRdb's copy holds only in-frame clones and misses some; the assay was immunoSEQ multiplex PCR. The sample consists of more than 5,000 clones, about 67% of them appearing once. As for time point: pre-treatment sample, taken before nivolumab and TIL therapy. Tumor tissue came from excised metastases, mostly pleural nodules or supraclavicular lymph nodes. The sequencing used tumor tissue, collected at baseline. The source of these receptors is a person aged 25 to 85 with non-small cell lung cancer.

This clone was counted between two and nine times. The chain combines TRBV7-8 with TRBJ1-6; D gene uncertain. The germline CDR1 and CDR2 sequences are SGHVS and FQNEAQ. Trimming pared 5 bases from V and 10 bases from J, leaving 21 bases between. The CDR3 loop spans 16 amino acids. CDR3: CASSHKTGLLHSPLHF. In nucleotides, the CDR3 is TGTGCCAGCAGCCACAAAACCGGGCTCCTTCACTCACCCCTCCACTTT.

This clone was recorded a few times. The genes are TRBV24-1 and TRBJ2-3; D is ambiguous. The CDR3 totals 14 residues. Looked up from germline, CDR1 is KGHDR and CDR2 is SFDVKD. V lost 4 bases and J 2 bases, leaving 9 bases between the germline ends. The CDR3, as DNA: TGTGCCACCAGTGACCCCACGTACACAGATACGCAGTATTTT. Its translation is CATSDPTYTDTQYF.

The gene calls are TRBV7-3 and TRBJ2-1, with 8 positions matching TRBD1. CDR3 size: 15 residues. J was trimmed by 9 bases and V by 5 bases; bases with no gene match: 12. The V gene's germline CDR1 is SGHTA and CDR2 FQGTGA. The chain's CDR3 is CASSPTGATNSEQFF. As DNA, the CDR3 is TGTGCCAGCAGCCCGACAGGGGCGACTAATAGTGAGCAGTTCTTC.

By share, this clone ranks as medium-sized. The V call is TRBV28, the J call TRBJ1-2; D gene ambiguous. The length of the CDR3 is 15 residues. Deletions cut 3 bases from V and 2 bases from J, with 13 bases between. CDR1 and CDR2 from the germline V gene are MDHEN and SYDVKM. For the CDR3, the DNA is TGTGCCAGCAGTTTCCAACACGGGGTAAACTATGGCTACACCTTC. Translating gives CASSFQHGVNYGYTF.

The chain is built from TRBV7-2 and TRBJ2-1, with 10 bases lining up with TRBD2. CDR1 is SGHTA and CDR2 is FQGNSA in the germline V gene. This CDR3 has 15 amino acids. V lost 3 bases, J lost 5 bases, and 4 bases stayed unmatched. The CDR3 is CASSFTSGKNNEQFF. CDR3 DNA: TGTGCCAGCAGCTTCACTAGCGGGAAAAACAATGAGCAGTTCTTC.

This clone was picked up a small number of times. The V call is TRBV5-1, the J call TRBJ1-1, with 7 bases that match TRBD1. Trimming removed 0 bases from V and 1 base from J; junction bases left unmatched: 0. Germline V CDR1 and CDR2: SGHRS, YFSETQ. The CDR3 is made up of 14 amino acids. The CDR3 DNA sequence: TGCGCCAGCAGCTTGGCAGGGGGGAACACTGAAGCTTTCTTT. Translated: CASSLAGGNTEAFF.